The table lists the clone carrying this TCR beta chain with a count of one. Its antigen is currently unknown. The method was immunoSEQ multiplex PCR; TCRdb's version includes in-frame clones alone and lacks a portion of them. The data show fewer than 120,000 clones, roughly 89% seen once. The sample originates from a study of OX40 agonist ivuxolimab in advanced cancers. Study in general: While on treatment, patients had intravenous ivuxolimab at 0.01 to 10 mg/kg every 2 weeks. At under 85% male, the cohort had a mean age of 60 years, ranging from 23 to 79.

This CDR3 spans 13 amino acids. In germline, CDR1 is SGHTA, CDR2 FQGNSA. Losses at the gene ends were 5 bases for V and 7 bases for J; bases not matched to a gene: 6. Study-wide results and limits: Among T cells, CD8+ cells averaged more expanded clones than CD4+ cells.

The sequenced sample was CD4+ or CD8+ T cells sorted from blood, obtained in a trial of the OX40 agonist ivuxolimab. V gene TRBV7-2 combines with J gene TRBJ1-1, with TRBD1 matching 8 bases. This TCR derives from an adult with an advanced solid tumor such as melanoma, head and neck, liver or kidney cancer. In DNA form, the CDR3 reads TGTGCCAGCAGCGCCCGGACAGGGTATGAAGCTTTCTTT. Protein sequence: CASSARTGYEAFF.